This passage covers 3 T cell receptor beta chains from one sample sequenced in a study of T cells in narcolepsy. Profiling relied on immunoSEQ multiplex PCR, and the TCRdb table lists in-frame clones only, not all of them. The sample has around 16,000 clones; over 75% are singletons. The specimen was memory (CD45RA-) CD4+ T cells from blood. The receptors were sampled from a human donor in good health.

The sample holds a few counts of this clone. V usage is TRBV18 and J usage is TRBJ1-1; the D gene is possibly TRBD1 (5 bases). With 3 bases removed from V and 3 bases from J, the gap between germline ends came to 14 bases. Germline CDR1 reads KGHSH; CDR2 reads LQKENI. The CDR3 consists of 15 residues. In DNA, the CDR3 is TGTGCCAGCTCACCGCCGGGACTAGGGTACACTGAAGCTTTCTTT. This translates into CASSPPGLGYTEAFF. Full variable domain (remainder filled in from reference TRBV18 and TRBJ1-1): NAGVMQNPRHLVRRRGQEARLRCSPMKGHSHVYWYRQLPEEGLKFMVYLQKENIIDESGMPKERFSAEFPKEGPSILRIQQVVRGDSAAYFCASSPPGLGYTEAFFGQGTRLTVV.

V and J are TRBV28 and TRBJ2-7; 14 bases fit TRBD2. Losses at the gene ends were 5 bases for V and 5 bases for J; bases not matched to a gene: 8. From germline, CDR1 is MDHEN and CDR2 SYDVKM. This CDR3 contains 16 residues. CDR3 nucleotide sequence: TGTGCCAGCAGTAGACTAGCGGGAGGGCCAGGGAACGAGCAGTACTTC. It codes for CASSRLAGGPGNEQYF.

The chain joins TRBV7-2 to TRBJ2-5, with 8 bases aligning to TRBD1. Germline CDR1 is SGHTA and CDR2 is FQGNSA. V lost 4 bases, J lost 4 bases, and 8 bases stayed unmatched. CDR3 length: 15 amino acids. This CDR3 reads CASSYGQGKGETQYF. Written as DNA, the CDR3 is TGTGCCAGCAGCTACGGACAGGGAAAGGGAGAGACCCAGTACTTC.